The entry that follows covers one T cell receptor beta chain sequence. This sample was included in a study of T-cell memory formation after mild COVID-19. About the research overall: Clusters of TCRs were largely donor specific.

TCRdb analysed the 5' RACE reads with MiXCR anew, one entry per CDR3 protein. The sample yields some 150,000 distinct CDR3 sequences, approximately 21% seen once. The origin of this receptor is an adult woman who had mild COVID-19 (a few samples of this study predate the infection). Cell type and time point are not known. The sequenced sample consisted of PBMCs or a T cell subset sorted from them (not recorded which).

CDR3 protein: CASSYQLGRAPFF. The CDR3 DNA reads TGTGCCAGCAGCTATCAGCTAGGCAGGGCGCCGTTCTTC. V and J are TRBV13 and TRBJ2-1; tentative D call: TRBD1 (5 bases). The CDR3 runs 13 residues. Per germline, CDR1 PRHDT and CDR2 FYEKMQ (reference sequence). Trimming took off 4 bases at V and 15 bases at J, with 19 bases between the two ends.